This T cell receptor (beta chain) was identified in a study of OX40 agonist ivuxolimab in advanced cancers. Study-wide points: Blood T cells, both CD4+ and CD8+, expanded clonally by week 6 at 0.1 to 3.0 mg/kg.

The CDR3 runs 16 residues. Germline V gene lookup returns CDR1 SGHAT and CDR2 FQNNGV. V was shortened by 5 bases and J by 2 bases, with 19 bases between the two germline ends. Clones were sequenced by immunoSEQ multiplex PCR, and TCRdb holds only the in-frame ones, with some missing. The sample carries under 40,000 clones, about three quarters recorded once. Comment on this clone: Its specificity is unknown.

The chain carries TRBV11-2 and TRBJ2-7; tentatively, D is TRBD2 (6 bases). The receptor's source is an adult with an advanced solid tumor such as melanoma, head and neck, liver or kidney cancer. The specimen comprised CD4+ or CD8+ T cells sorted from blood, sampled in a trial of the OX40 agonist ivuxolimab. The CDR3 nucleotides are TGTGCCAGCAGCCCCCGCTTCGGGGGACCACCCTACGAGCAGTACTTC. It translates to CASSPRFGGPPYEQYF.